What follows describes a single T cell receptor (beta chain). This sample is drawn from a study of shared clonotypes between healthy human individuals. CDR3 length: 18 amino acids. The V gene's germline CDR1 is KGHSH and CDR2 LQKENI. V was clipped by 0 bases and J by 0 bases; unmatched bases: 9. TCRdb's table, derived via immunoSEQ multiplex PCR, lists solely in-frame clones and lacks some. Seen here are 2 million to 2.5 million clones, under 97% observed once, and the top ten hold roughly 0.13%. This chain joins TRBV18 and TRBJ1-1, with 8 bases aligning to TRBD1. Sequencing was performed on naive CD4+ T cells sorted from blood. Subset specified: CD45RA+ positively selected. The TCR comes from a man between 18 and 29 years old in good health. This chain's CDR3 is CASSPPQGAAGLNTEAFF. The CDR3 coding sequence is TGTGCCAGCTCACCACCTCAGGGGGCAGCTGGTTTGAACACTGAAGCTTTCTTT.